The 29 T cell receptor beta chains below were found in one sample sequenced in a study of shared clonotypes between healthy human individuals. The method was immunoSEQ multiplex PCR; TCRdb's version includes in-frame clones alone and lacks a portion of them. This table holds 2 million to 2.5 million clones, 92% found once. The sequenced material came from naive CD4+ T cells from PBMCs. Sample subset: CD45RA+ positively selected. The origin of the receptors is a man younger than 30 in good health. Some clones in this sample may be carry-over from other donors' samples.

J is TRBJ1-2 and V is TRBV6-1, with 11 bases aligning to TRBD1. The CDR3 extends over 14 amino acids. Unmatched junction bases numbered 7, after V lost 7 bases and J lost 6 bases. Germline-derived CDR1 and CDR2 are MNHNS and SASEGT. The CDR3 loop reads CASIDGQGADGYTF. The CDR3 bases are TGTGCCAGCATCGACGGACAGGGGGCTGATGGCTACACCTTC.

The chain employs TRBV15 and TRBJ1-1, with 8 bases aligning to TRBD1. The CDR3 contains 15 residues. Germline loops: CDR1 LNHNV, CDR2 YYDKDF (reference sequence). Germline trimming cut 5 bases from V and 4 bases from J; bases unmatched to any gene: 9. The CDR3 DNA reads TGTGCCACCAGCGTAAGATTACAGGGGGGCACTGAAGCTTTCTTT. Residues: CATSVRLQGGTEAFF.

The V gene is TRBV5-5, the J gene TRBJ1-5; 11 nucleotides agree with TRBD1. In germline, CDR1 is SGHKS, CDR2 YYEKEE (reference sequence). Trimming removed 3 bases from V and 4 bases from J; junction bases left unmatched: 9. CDR3 size: 17 residues. The CDR3 loop is CASSSKPGTGGNQPQHF. CDR3 DNA sequence: TGTGCCAGCAGCTCAAAACCTGGGACAGGGGGTAATCAGCCCCAGCATTTT.

The V call is TRBV11-3, the J call TRBJ2-5, with a possible D match to TRBD2 (5 bases). V shed 4 bases and J shed 7 bases, with 10 bases lying between them. Germline V gene lookup returns CDR1 SGHNT and CDR2 YENEEA. The CDR3 contains 12 residues. For the CDR3, the DNA is TGTGCCAGCAGCTCAGGAGGCGGGACCCAGTACTTC. It codes for CASSSGGGTQYF.

The V gene is TRBV23-1, the J gene TRBJ1-5, with D possibly being TRBD1 (5 bases). TRBV23-1 is flagged as an ORF with uncertain function. The V end was cut by 5 bases, the J end by 4 bases, with 27 bases between. The CDR3 covers 19 residues. CDR3 protein: CASSSPFDIVGGGNQPQHF. CDR3 nucleotides: TGCGCCAGCAGTTCACCCTTCGATATCGTGGGGGGTGGGAATCAGCCCCAGCATTTT.

V and J are TRBV9 and TRBJ2-2, with TRBD2 identical over 10 bases. From germline, CDR1 is SGDLS and CDR2 YYNGEE. V lost 3 bases, J lost 1 base, and 6 bases stayed unmatched. The CDR3 sequence is 17 residues long. CDR3 sequence reads: CASSATSGAMNTGELFF. DNA of the CDR3: TGTGCCAGCAGCGCCACTAGCGGGGCGATGAACACCGGGGAGCTGTTTTTT.

This chain joins TRBV19 and TRBJ2-7, with 8 bases aligning to TRBD1. The germline gives CDR1 LNHDA, CDR2 SQIVND (reference sequence). The V segment lost 3 bases and the J segment 10 bases; nucleotides outside the gene matches: 8. This CDR3 is 13 amino acids long. Written as DNA, the CDR3 is TGTGCCAGTAGTATTCAGCAGGGGGCTGGCCAGTACTTC. It translates to CASSIQQGAGQYF.

The V call is TRBV11-2, the J call TRBJ1-1; 8 bases are a match to TRBD1. Germline CDR1 is SGHAT and CDR2 is FQNNGV. V trimming: 1 base; J trimming: 7 bases; junction bases outside the gene matches: 2. The CDR3 has 13 amino acids. This CDR3 reads CASSLGQGSEAFF. CDR3 bases: TGTGCCAGCAGCTTAGGACAGGGGAGTGAAGCTTTCTTT.

The rearrangement uses TRBV10-3 and TRBJ2-5; a possible D gene is TRBD1 (6 bases). V lost 2 bases and J 6 bases, leaving 16 bases between the germline ends. Germline CDR1 ENHRY, CDR2 SYGVKD. CDR3 length equals 15 residues. CDR3 bases: TGTGCCATCAGTGAGCCGACAGGCCCGGGGAAGACCCAGTACTTC. Translating it yields CAISEPTGPGKTQYF.

The V call is TRBV30, the J call TRBJ1-5; the D gene is possibly TRBD1 (5 bases). Germline assignment: CDR1 GTSNPN and CDR2 SVGIG (reference sequence). This CDR3 contains 13 residues. V was shortened by 1 base and J by 3 bases, with 7 bases between the two germline ends. DNA of the CDR3: TGTGCCTGGAGTGCACAGGACAATCAGCCCCAGCATTTT. Amino acids: CAWSAQDNQPQHF.

This chain uses TRBV4-3 with TRBJ2-3; maybe TRBD1 (5 bases). The CDR3 runs 15 residues. V lost 0 bases and J lost 4, with 11 bases in between. Germline V lookup: CDR1 LGHNA, CDR2 YSLEER. CDR3 sequence: CASSQEGQGADTQYF. The CDR3, as DNA: TGCGCCAGCAGCCAAGAGGGGCAGGGCGCAGATACGCAGTATTTT.

V is TRBV11-2 and J is TRBJ2-7, with D possibly matching TRBD2 (6 bases). The CDR3 has 16 amino acids. Trimming shortened V by 1 base and J by 4 bases, and 17 bases separated the two germline ends. The germline CDR1 and CDR2 sequences are SGHAT and FQNNGV. CDR3 residues: CASSLGSRRAGYEQYF. Written as DNA, the CDR3 is TGTGCCAGCAGCTTAGGGTCGAGGAGGGCCGGATACGAGCAGTACTTC.

This chain connects TRBV4-1 to TRBJ2-3; unclear D gene. Germline V lookup: CDR1 MGHRA, CDR2 YSYEKL. V lost 4 bases to trimming and J lost 2 bases, with 10 bases between them. This CDR3 has 14 amino acids. In DNA form, the CDR3 reads TGCGCCAGCAGCCCGGGCGGTTTCACAGATACGCAGTATTTT. Protein product: CASSPGGFTDTQYF.

This rearrangement joins TRBV7-9 to TRBJ1-2; a weak D match, TRBD1 (5 bases). The CDR3 sequence is 14 residues long. Trimming removed 5 bases from V and 0 bases from J, with 10 bases in between. Germline values: CDR1 SEHNR, CDR2 FQNEAQ (reference sequence). CDR3 nucleotides: TGTGCCAGCAGCCAGGGCGGCACTAACTATGGCTACACCTTC. Translated: CASSQGGTNYGYTF.

This rearrangement joins TRBV28 to TRBJ1-3, with D perhaps TRBD1 (6 bases). V lost 4 bases and J 0 bases, leaving 13 bases between the germline ends. Germline V gene sequence: CDR1 MDHEN, CDR2 SYDVKM. The CDR3 is 16 amino acids. The CDR3 loop is CASSSDRSHSGNTIYF. The CDR3 DNA sequence: TGTGCCAGCAGTTCGGACAGAAGTCACTCTGGAAACACCATATATTTT.

This chain joins TRBV28 and TRBJ2-1, with 12 bases aligning to TRBD2. The CDR3 is made up of 17 amino acids. Germline V gene sequence: CDR1 MDHEN, CDR2 SYDVKM. The ends lost 5 bases at V and 4 bases at J; junction bases unmatched: 9. The CDR3 spells CASSPAGTSGLYNEQFF. The CDR3 DNA reads as TGTGCCAGCAGTCCAGCGGGGACTAGCGGGTTGTACAATGAGCAGTTCTTC.

J is TRBJ2-1 and V is TRBV11-2; D gene uncertain. The CDR3 length is 13 residues. Germline values: CDR1 SGHAT, CDR2 FQNNGV. The V gene lost 5 bases and the J gene lost 6 bases, with 11 bases spanning the gap. The CDR3 protein is CASSLRVVNEQFF. CDR3 bases: TGTGCCAGCAGCCTCCGAGTGGTCAATGAGCAGTTCTTC.

V and J are TRBV28 and TRBJ2-2; no definite D call. This CDR3 contains 12 residues. Germline CDR1 and CDR2: MDHEN and SYDVKM. V shed 6 bases and J shed 4 bases, with 6 bases lying between them. The CDR3 loop is CASSYITGELFF. CDR3 DNA sequence: TGTGCCAGCAGCTACATCACCGGGGAGCTGTTTTTT.

There are a few counts of this clone. The CDR3 DNA reads TGCGCCAGCAGCCTCAGTAACACTGAAGCTTTCTTT. It specifies CASSLSNTEAFF. The chain couples TRBV5-1 to TRBJ1-1; D is ambiguous. The CDR3 runs to 12 residues. The V and J ends lost 4 bases and 2 bases respectively, with 6 bases between them. Looked up from germline, CDR1 is SGHRS and CDR2 is YFSETQ.

This clone occurred a few times. The CDR3, as DNA: TGTGCCAGTAGTATTGCCGACTTCAATCAGCCCCAGCATTTT. It translates to CASSIADFNQPQHF. The chain links TRBV19 to TRBJ1-5, with D hard to call. Per the germline V gene, CDR1 is LNHDA and CDR2 is SQIVND (reference sequence). This CDR3 comprises 14 residues. The V end was cut by 3 bases, the J end by 3 bases, with 9 bases between.

This clone was observed a handful of times. The CDR3: CASSSGQGAVNTEAFF. Written as DNA, the CDR3 is TGTGCCAGCAGCTCCGGACAGGGGGCCGTGAACACTGAAGCTTTCTTT. V gene TRBV7-3 combines with J gene TRBJ1-1, with 11 bases identical to TRBD1. From germline, CDR1 is SGHTA and CDR2 FQGTGA. With 4 bases clipped from V and 0 bases from J, the junction kept 4 bases outside the gene matches. CDR3 length equals 16 residues. The full variable domain, rest sourced from reference TRBV7-3 and TRBJ1-1, is GAGVSQTPSNKVTEKGKYVELRCDPISGHTALYWYRQSLGQGPEFLIYFQGTGAADDSGLPNDRFFAVRPEGSVSTLKIQRTERGDSAVYLCASSSGQGAVNTEAFFGQGTRLTVV.

J is TRBJ2-7 and V is TRBV7-2, with D hard to call. Germline values: CDR1 SGHTA, CDR2 FQGNSA. Trimming shortened V by 5 bases and J by 0 bases, and 14 bases separated the two germline ends. This CDR3 spans 15 amino acids. As DNA, the CDR3 is TGTGCCAGCAGCCCCGCCGGCGGCAACTCCTACGAGCAGTACTTC. Translated: CASSPAGGNSYEQYF.

This clone has a handful of counts. The chain employs TRBV21-1 and TRBJ1-2. TRBV21-1 is annotated as a pseudogene. CDR3 length: 14 residues. This CDR3 is CASSSLGGGVGYTF. The CDR3 DNA is TGTGCCAGCAGCAGCCTAGGCGGAGGGGTCGGCTACACCTTC.

J is TRBJ2-5 and V is TRBV2; D not certain. This CDR3 region has 12 residues. V gave up 3 bases and J gave up 7 bases, with 9 bases separating them. The V gene's germline CDR1 is SNHLY and CDR2 FYNNEI. DNA of the CDR3: TGTGCCAGCAGTGATCCCGGTGGGACCCAGTACTTC. This gives the protein CASSDPGGTQYF. Complete variable domain (other parts from reference TRBV2 and TRBJ2-5): EPEVTQTPSHQVTQMGQEVILRCVPISNHLYFYWYRQILGQKVEFLVSFYNNEISEKSEIFDDQFSVERPDGSNFTLKIRSTKLEDSAMYFCASSDPGGTQYFGPGTRLLVL.

DNA of the CDR3: TGCGCCAGCAGCTCGTTTCTCTCCTACAATGAGCAGTTCTTC. This translates into CASSSFLSYNEQFF. The chain is built from TRBV5-1 and TRBJ2-1; D ambiguous. The CDR3 spans 14 residues. V shed 3 bases and J shed 0 bases, with 7 bases lying between them. Germline lookup yields CDR1 SGHRS and CDR2 YFSETQ.

V is TRBV2 and J is TRBJ2-3; D is unresolved. Germline V gene data show CDR1 as SNHLY and CDR2 as FYNNEI. This CDR3 comprises 16 residues. V lost 4 bases, J lost 2 bases, and 16 bases lay in between. The CDR3 DNA follows: TGTGCCAGCAGTGGGCGGACGGGTCGGGCCACAGATACGCAGTATTTT. Translating gives CASSGRTGRATDTQYF.

The V and J genes are TRBV6-1 and TRBJ2-1, with 9 bases lining up with TRBD1. V lost 2 bases, J lost 6 bases, and 5 bases stayed unmatched. Germline V gene data show CDR1 as MNHNS and CDR2 as SASEGT. This CDR3 contains 15 residues. The CDR3 reads CASSEWDRVPNEQFF. The CDR3 DNA reads TGTGCCAGCAGTGAATGGGACAGGGTTCCCAATGAGCAGTTCTTC.

DNA for the CDR3: TGCGCCAGCAGCTACGGGACTAGCGGGAGGATTGATACGCAGTATTTT. Its translation: CASSYGTSGRIDTQYF. This chain uses TRBV4-1 with TRBJ2-3, with 15 bases aligning to TRBD2. The junction had 6 bases not matched to a gene; V was cut back by 5 bases and J by 6 bases. The length of the CDR3 is 16 residues. Germline CDR1 MGHRA, CDR2 YSYEKL.

The chain has TRBV9 and TRBJ1-3; a weak D match, TRBD1 (6 bases). The germline V gene encodes CDR1 SGDLS and CDR2 YYNGEE. The V gene lost 4 bases and the J gene lost 2 bases, with 16 bases spanning the gap. The CDR3 is 16 residues long. DNA for the CDR3: TGTGCCAGCAGCCTCCGTCAGGGGTTCCCTGGAAACACCATATATTTT. Amino acids: CASSLRQGFPGNTIYF.